Reported below is one T cell receptor (beta chain). The antigen is undetermined. The junction departs from the called germline gene at one end, perhaps through a read error. PCR used 60 Vbeta primers and 13 Jbeta primers. In the source study's methods: About 10 million shared chains were among the about 80 million unique TCR beta chains that a later analysis counted. The repertoire was sequenced with immunoSEQ multiplex PCR; TCRdb's copy has only in-frame clones and lacks some. V, J and clone size are taken as reported in that table, and D and trimming were inferred from the DNA itself. The profile shows 110,000 to 150,000 clones, approximately 73% of them singletons. This sample was taken from a study of cytomegalovirus exposure and HLA in healthy donors. Background on the study: From donors who were HLA-typed, an early data release held approximately 91 million unique TCRs. The study's findings and limits: It was around 160 TCR beta chains that were listed as cytomegalovirus-associated.

Germline V CDR1 and CDR2: SSHAT, FNYEAQ (reference sequence). This CDR3 spans 14 amino acids. This chain uses TRBV7-7 with TRBJ2-3, with D uncertain. The specimen sequenced was PBMCs. The TCR comes from a human donor in good health. CDR3 bases: TGTGCTAGCAGCCCAAACCCCCTATTAGATACGCAGTATTTT. Encoded protein: CASSPNPLLDTQYF. The whole variable domain, remainder taken from reference TRBV7-7 and TRBJ2-3, is GAGVSQSPRYKVTKRGQDVTLRCDPISSHATLYWYQQALGQGPEFLTYFNYEAQPDKSGLPSDRFSAERPEGSISTLTIQRTEQRDSAMYRCASSPNPLLDTQYFGPGTRLTVL.